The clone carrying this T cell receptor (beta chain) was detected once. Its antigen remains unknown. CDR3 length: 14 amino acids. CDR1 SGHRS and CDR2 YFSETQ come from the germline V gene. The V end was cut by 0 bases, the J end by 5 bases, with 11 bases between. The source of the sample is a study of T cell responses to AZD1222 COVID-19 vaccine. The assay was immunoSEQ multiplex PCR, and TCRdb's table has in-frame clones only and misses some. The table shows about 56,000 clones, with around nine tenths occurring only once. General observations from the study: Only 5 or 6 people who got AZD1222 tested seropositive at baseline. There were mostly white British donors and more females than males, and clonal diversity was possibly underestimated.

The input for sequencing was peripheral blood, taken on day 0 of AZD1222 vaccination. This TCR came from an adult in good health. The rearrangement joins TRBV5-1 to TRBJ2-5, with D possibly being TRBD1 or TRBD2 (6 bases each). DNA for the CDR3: TGCGCCAGCAGCTTGGTGGGGGGCGGGGAGACCCAGTACTTC. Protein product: CASSLVGGGETQYF.